The clone carrying this TCR beta chain showed up just a few times. This specimen belongs to a study of T cell changes during pregnancy in multiple sclerosis. V was pared by 5 bases and J by 0 bases, with 3 bases of the junction left unmatched. The CDR3 runs 14 residues. In germline, CDR1 is SNHLY, CDR2 FYNNEI. Generated by immunoSEQ multiplex PCR, the TCRdb table keeps only in-frame clones and is missing some. The table records 55,000 or so clones, approximately 90% of them present only once. The sequencing used CD4+ T cells from peripheral blood mononuclear cells, collected after pregnancy. The chain joins TRBV2 to TRBJ1-2, with 7 bases matching TRBD1. This clonotype was obtained from a female donor with multiple sclerosis, enrolled in a pregnancy study. CDR3 coding DNA: TGTGCCAGCAGTCCCGGGACAGCTAACTATGGCTACACCTTC. As protein: CASSPGTANYGYTF.